The TCR beta chain under discussion was sequenced for a study of T cells expressing NK-cell markers. TCRdb reprocessed the 5' RACE reads and reports one entry per CDR3 protein, with no DNA. Here the sample table reports about half a million distinct CDR3 sequences. The receptor was isolated from a woman between 50 and 59 years old in good health. The specimen sequenced was blood T cells: a sorted CD56 or NKG2C T cell subset, CD4+ or CD8+ T cells, or bulk PBMC T cells (not recorded which).

This CDR3 is CSARDAGVEGYTQYF. The V and J genes are TRBV20-1 and TRBJ2-3; TCRdb's D gene call, TRBD1, goes unchecked for lack of DNA. CDR1 DFQATT and CDR2 SNEGSKA come from the germline V gene (reference sequence). The CDR3 runs to 15 residues.